This T cell receptor (beta chain) was recovered during a study of spatial heterogeneity in lung cancer. On the study more broadly: Sequence detection consistently recorded a greater number of beta-chain than alpha-chain sequences.

By its share, this clonotype is medium-sized (0.01 to 0.1%). No antigen is known for it. The time point: sample taken at primary tumor resection. Study-wide points: Tracking of ubiquitous and regional nonsynonymous mutations by counts of ubiquitous and regional expanded TCRs, respectively, was seen. Intratumoral expanded alpha and beta TCR counts were found to track tumor mutation counts.

Each CDR3 protein is one row after TCRdb ran MiXCR on the 5' RACE reads. Altogether about 5,100 distinct CDR3 sequences are present, roughly 7% being singletons, with the ten largest covering 15% to 20%. The sequence derives from a male donor with early-stage non-small cell lung cancer. Sequences were derived from lung tumor tissue, sampled at surgery.

The chain's CDR3 is CASSFVGLAGNSYEQYF. The CDR3 DNA sequence: TGTGCCAGCAGTTTCGTCGGACTAGCGGGGAACTCCTACGAGCAGTACTTC. The rearrangement links TRBV12-3 or TRBV12-4 to TRBJ2-7, with 12 nucleotides matching TRBD2. Trimming took 3 bases from V and 0 from J; bases not matched to a gene: 6. The CDR3 extends over 17 amino acids.